Only one count was recorded for the clone carrying this T cell receptor beta chain. Antigen unknown. Other DNA sequences from this sample encode an identical CDR3 as well. The entry originates in a study of shared clonotypes between healthy human individuals. Study details: Each donor had three CD4 naive, three CD4 memory, two CD8 naive and one CD8 memory plate. Findings of the study overall: Incompleteness in sorted-subset sequencing, despite large depth, was shown by rarefaction.

The CDR3 is 14 amino acids. V was pared by 6 bases and J by 4 bases, with 15 bases between. The germline CDR1 and CDR2 sequences are SGHAT and FQDESV (reference sequence). As processed by the authors: Because ImmunoSEQ provided only junction sequences with no quality scores, the filtering differed. Generated by immunoSEQ multiplex PCR, the TCRdb table keeps only in-frame clones and is missing some. V, J and clone size are those of that table, while D and trimming were read from the DNA. The top ten hold roughly 1% of the sample, which has millions of clones, approximately 95% seen once. CD8 cells regarded as naive lacked CD45RO, were positively chosen for CCR7, and omitted terminally differentiated effector memory CD45RA+ cells.

The sample consisted of naive CD8+ T cells sorted from blood. The V gene is TRBV11-1, the J gene TRBJ1-2; D is possibly TRBD1 (5 bases). This receptor was identified in a man aged 18 to 30 in good health. The CDR3 coding sequence is TGTGCCAGCAGTCACGTGGGGGGAGCCTATGGCTACACCTTC. It specifies CASSHVGGAYGYTF.